A selection of T cell receptor beta chains follows, all from one sample in a study of blood T cell repertoires in COVID-19. Data came from immunoSEQ multiplex PCR; TCRdb stores just in-frame clones and leaves some out. The data contain some 270,000 clones, 70% to 90% of them singletons. The material sequenced was PBMCs or T cells enriched from blood (not recorded which). These receptors came from a woman aged 25 to 39 who had recovered from COVID-19. CDR3s include the opening cysteine and the closing phenylalanine or tryptophan. D genes are given only for firm matches. Expanded clones get a size class; other rows say once, few or many, or leave the size out.

d_call	j_call	v_call	clone_size	cdr3_aa	cdr3_nt
TRBD1	TRBJ1-1	TRBV7-8	.	CASSSGQRVNTEAFF	TGTGCCAGCAGCTCGGGACAGCGAGTGAACACTGAAGCTTTCTTT
TRBD1	TRBJ1-5	TRBV4-1	.	CASSHKTGGGPQHF	TGCGCCAGCAGCCACAAGACAGGGGGTGGCCCCCAGCATTTT
.	TRBJ1-6	TRBV28	.	CASSLQKGLSYNSPLHF	TGTGCCAGCAGTTTACAGAAAGGACTATCCTATAATTCACCCCTCCACTTT
.	TRBJ2-7	TRBV6-5	many	CASSSGLYEQYF	TGTGCCAGCAGTTCAGGGCTCTACGAGCAGTACTTC
.	TRBJ1-5	TRBV11-3	.	CASSAGRIDNQPQHF	TGTGCCAGCAGCGCGGGCAGGATCGACAATCAGCCCCAGCATTTT
.	TRBJ2-3	TRBV10-3	.	CAIRDAWQGPRVGPPSTDTQYF	TGTGCCATCAGGGACGCGTGGCAGGGGCCACGGGTCGGTCCCCCTAGCACAGATACGCAGTATTTT
.	TRBJ2-1	TRBV2	.	CASRPQREQFF	TGTGCCAGCAGGCCCCAGCGGGAGCAGTTCTTC
.	TRBJ1-2	TRBV7-2	.	CASSLSLGQNYGYTF	TGTGCCAGCAGCTTAAGTCTTGGCCAGAACTATGGCTACACCTTC
TRBD2	TRBJ2-7	TRBV5-4	.	CASSPGGKGGYEQYF	TGTGCCAGCAGCCCGGGGGGGAAGGGAGGCTACGAGCAGTACTTC
TRBD2	TRBJ2-3	TRBV10-1	.	CASSDPRGTRNTQYF	TGCGCCAGCAGTGACCCGCGGGGGACCAGGAATACGCAGTATTTT
.	TRBJ1-4	TRBV2	few	CASSEGYANEKLFF	TGTGCCAGCAGTGAGGGCTATGCTAATGAAAAACTGTTTTTT
.	TRBJ1-6	TRBV2	.	CASGRFYNSPLHF	TGTGCCAGCGGGAGATTCTATAATTCACCCCTCCACTTT
TRBD2	TRBJ2-3	TRBV25-1	.	CASRGHGGATDTQYF	TGTGCCAGCAGGGGCCACGGGGGGGCTACAGATACGCAGTATTTT
.	TRBJ2-5	TRBV28	.	CASSLSGLSSETQYF	TGTGCCAGCAGTTTATCCGGTCTTAGTTCAGAGACCCAGTACTTC